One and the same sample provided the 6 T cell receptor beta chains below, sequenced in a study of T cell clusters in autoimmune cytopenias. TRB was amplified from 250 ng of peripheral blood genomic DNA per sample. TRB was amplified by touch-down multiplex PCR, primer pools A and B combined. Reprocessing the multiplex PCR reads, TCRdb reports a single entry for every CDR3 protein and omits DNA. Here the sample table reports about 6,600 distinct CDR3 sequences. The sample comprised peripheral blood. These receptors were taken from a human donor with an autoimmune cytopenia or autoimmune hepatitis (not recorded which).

The chain's CDR3 is CSARGGPGELFF. The V gene is TRBV20-1, the J gene TRBJ2-2; the D call from TCRdb, TRBD2, cannot be confirmed without DNA. The CDR3 is 12 residues long. Germline CDR1 DFQATT, CDR2 SNEGSKA (reference sequence).

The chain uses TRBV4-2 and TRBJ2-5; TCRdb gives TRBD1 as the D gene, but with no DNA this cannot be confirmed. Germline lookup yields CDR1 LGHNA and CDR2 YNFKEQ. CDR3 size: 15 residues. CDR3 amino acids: CASSQARGAGETQYF.

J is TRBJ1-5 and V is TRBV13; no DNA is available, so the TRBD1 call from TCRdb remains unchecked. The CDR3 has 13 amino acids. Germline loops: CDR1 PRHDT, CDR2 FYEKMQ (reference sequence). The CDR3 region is CASSLEGGQPQHF.

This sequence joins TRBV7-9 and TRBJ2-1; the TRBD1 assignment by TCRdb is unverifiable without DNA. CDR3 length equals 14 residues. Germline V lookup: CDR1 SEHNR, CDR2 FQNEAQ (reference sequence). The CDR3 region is CASSLGQGANEQFF.

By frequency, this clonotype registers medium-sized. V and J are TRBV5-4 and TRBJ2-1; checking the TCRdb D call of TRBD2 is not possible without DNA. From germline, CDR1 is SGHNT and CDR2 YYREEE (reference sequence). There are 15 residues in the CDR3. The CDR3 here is CASSGGGGAWYEQFF.

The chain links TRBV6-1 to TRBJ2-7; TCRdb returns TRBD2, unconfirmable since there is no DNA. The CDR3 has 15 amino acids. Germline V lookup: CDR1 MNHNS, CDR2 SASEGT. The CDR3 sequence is CASSRDRGGLGEQYF.